This T cell receptor beta chain stems from a study of identical twins. Study observations and caveats: Compared with models, monozygotic twins showed more out-of-frame TCR alpha sharing.

Each cDNA held unique molecular identifiers, and template switching gave it a universal primer site. TCRdb recomputed calls from the 5' RACE reads with MiXCR, one row per CDR3 protein. Here the sample spans 400,000 to 500,000 distinct CDR3 sequences, around a sixth being singletons. There are many counts of this clonotype. As yet, its antigen is unknown. Germline CDR1 MNHNS, CDR2 SASEGT. V dropped 6 bases and J dropped 2; count of bases not matched to a gene: 7. CDR3 length: 15 residues. The source material was naive T cells sorted from blood. The chain is built from TRBV6-1 and TRBJ2-3, with 8 positions matching TRBD1. This TCR was recovered from a man aged 50 to 59 in good health. CDR3 nucleotides: TGTGCCAGCAGCGGCCGGGACAGGTACACAGATACGCAGTATTTT. Translating gives CASSGRDRYTDTQYF.